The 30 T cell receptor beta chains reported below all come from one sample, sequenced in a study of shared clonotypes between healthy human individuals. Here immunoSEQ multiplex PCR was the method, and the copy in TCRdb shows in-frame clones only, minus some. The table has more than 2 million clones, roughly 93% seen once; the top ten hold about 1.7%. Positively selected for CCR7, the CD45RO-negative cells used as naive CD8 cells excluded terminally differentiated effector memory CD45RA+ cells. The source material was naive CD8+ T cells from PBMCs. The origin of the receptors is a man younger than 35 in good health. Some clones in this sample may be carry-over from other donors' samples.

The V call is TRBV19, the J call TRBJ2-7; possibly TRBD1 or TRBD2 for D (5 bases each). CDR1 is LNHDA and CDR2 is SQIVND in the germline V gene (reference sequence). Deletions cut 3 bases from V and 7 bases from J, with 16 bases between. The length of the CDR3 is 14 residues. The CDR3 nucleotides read TGTGCCAGTAGTATTTTAATCGGGACCGAGGAGCAGTACTTC. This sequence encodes CASSILIGTEEQYF.

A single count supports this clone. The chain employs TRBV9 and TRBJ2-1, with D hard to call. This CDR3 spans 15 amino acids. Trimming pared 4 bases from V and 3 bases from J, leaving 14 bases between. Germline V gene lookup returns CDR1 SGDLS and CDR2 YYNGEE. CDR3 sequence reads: CASSPWSSDYNEQFF. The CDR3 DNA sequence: TGTGCCAGCAGCCCTTGGTCGTCCGACTACAATGAGCAGTTCTTC.

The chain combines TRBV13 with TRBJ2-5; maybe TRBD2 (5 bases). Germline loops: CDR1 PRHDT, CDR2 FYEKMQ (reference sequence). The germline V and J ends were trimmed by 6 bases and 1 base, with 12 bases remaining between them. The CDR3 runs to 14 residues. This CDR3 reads CASRRSGGQETQYF. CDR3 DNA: TGTGCCAGCAGACGGTCTGGAGGCCAAGAGACCCAGTACTTC.

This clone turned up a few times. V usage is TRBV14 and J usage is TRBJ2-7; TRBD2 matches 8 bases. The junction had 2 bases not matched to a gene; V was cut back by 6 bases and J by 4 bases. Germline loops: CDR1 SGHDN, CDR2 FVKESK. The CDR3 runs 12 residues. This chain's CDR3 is CASRSSGYEQYF. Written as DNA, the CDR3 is TGTGCCAGCAGATCTAGCGGGTACGAGCAGTACTTC.

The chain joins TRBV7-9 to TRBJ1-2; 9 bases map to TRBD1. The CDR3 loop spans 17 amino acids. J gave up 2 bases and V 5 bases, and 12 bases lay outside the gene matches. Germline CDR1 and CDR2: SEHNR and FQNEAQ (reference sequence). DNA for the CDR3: TGTGCCAGCAGCCCTACAGGGGGCCCTAACCTCAACTATGGCTACACCTTC. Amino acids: CASSPTGGPNLNYGYTF.

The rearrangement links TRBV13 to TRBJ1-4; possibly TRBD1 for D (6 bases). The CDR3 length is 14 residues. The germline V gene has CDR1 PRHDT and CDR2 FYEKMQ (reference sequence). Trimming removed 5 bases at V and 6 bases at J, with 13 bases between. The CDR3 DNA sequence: TGTGCCAGCAGCACGACGGGGGCCGATGAAAAACTGTTTTTT. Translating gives CASSTTGADEKLFF.

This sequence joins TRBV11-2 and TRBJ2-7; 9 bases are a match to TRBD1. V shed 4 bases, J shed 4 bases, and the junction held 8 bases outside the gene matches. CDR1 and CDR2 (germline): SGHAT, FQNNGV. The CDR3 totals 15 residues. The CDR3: CASSSPVGTGYEQYF. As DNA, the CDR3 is TGTGCCAGCAGCTCCCCCGTTGGGACAGGGTACGAGCAGTACTTC.

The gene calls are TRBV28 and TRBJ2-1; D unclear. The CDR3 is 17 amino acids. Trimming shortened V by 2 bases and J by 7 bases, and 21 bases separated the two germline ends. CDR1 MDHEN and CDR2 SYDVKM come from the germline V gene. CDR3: CASSLGVVRDRMNEQFF. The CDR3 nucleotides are TGTGCCAGCAGTTTAGGGGTGGTTCGCGATCGAATGAATGAGCAGTTCTTC.

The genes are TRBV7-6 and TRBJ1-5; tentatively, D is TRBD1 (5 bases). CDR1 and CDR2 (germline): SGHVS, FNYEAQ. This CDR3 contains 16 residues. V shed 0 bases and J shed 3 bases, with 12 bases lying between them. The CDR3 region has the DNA TGTGCCAGCAGCTTAGCTTCCAGGGATGACAATCAGCCCCAGCATTTT. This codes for CASSLASRDDNQPQHF.

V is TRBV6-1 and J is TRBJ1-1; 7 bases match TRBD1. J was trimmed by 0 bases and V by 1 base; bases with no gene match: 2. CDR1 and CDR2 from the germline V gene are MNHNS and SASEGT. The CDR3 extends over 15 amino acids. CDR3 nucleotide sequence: TGTGCCAGCAGTGAAGATAGGGGGCTGAACACTGAAGCTTTCTTT. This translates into CASSEDRGLNTEAFF.

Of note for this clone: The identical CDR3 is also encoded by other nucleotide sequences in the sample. The CDR3 loop is CASSVGGTTEAFF. The DNA for the CDR3 is TGTGCCAGCAGCGTGGGAGGGACGACTGAAGCTTTCTTT. The rearrangement joins TRBV9 to TRBJ1-1, with D tentatively TRBD1 (5 bases). The V end was cut by 2 bases, the J end by 5 bases, with 10 bases between. Germline CDR1 is SGDLS and CDR2 is YYNGEE. This CDR3 is built from 13 residues.

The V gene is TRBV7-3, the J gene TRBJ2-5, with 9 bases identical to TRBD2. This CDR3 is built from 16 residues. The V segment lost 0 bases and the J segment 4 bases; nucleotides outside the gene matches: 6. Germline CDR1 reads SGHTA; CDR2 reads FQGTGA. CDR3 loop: CASSLTEAGGAETQYF. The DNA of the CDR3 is TGTGCCAGCAGCTTAACGGAAGCGGGAGGCGCAGAGACCCAGTACTTC.

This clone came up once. This chain's CDR3 is CASSLIGGFLNEQFF. CDR3 bases: TGCGCCAGCAGCTTGATCGGGGGGTTCTTGAATGAGCAGTTCTTC. This chain links TRBV5-1 with TRBJ2-1, with 7 bases matching TRBD2. With 1 base clipped from V and 7 bases from J, the junction kept 8 bases outside the gene matches. Germline values: CDR1 SGHRS, CDR2 YFSETQ. The CDR3 extends over 15 amino acids. Full variable domain (outside the CDR3, taken from reference TRBV5-1 and TRBJ2-1): KAGVTQTPRYLIKTRGQQVTLSCSPISGHRSVSWYQQTPGQGLQFLFEYFSETQRNKGNFPGRFSGRQFSNSRSEMNVSTLELGDSALYLCASSLIGGFLNEQFFGPGTRLTVL.

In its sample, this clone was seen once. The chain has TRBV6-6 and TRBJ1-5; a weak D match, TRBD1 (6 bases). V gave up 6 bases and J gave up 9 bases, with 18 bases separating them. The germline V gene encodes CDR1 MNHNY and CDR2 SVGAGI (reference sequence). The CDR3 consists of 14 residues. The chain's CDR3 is CASSLRDIGSPQHF. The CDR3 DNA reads TGTGCCAGCAGCCTACGGGACATAGGGTCGCCCCAGCATTTT.

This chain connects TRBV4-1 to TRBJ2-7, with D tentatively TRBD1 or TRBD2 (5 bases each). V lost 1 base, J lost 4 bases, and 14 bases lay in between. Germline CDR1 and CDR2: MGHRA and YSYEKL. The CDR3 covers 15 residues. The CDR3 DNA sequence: TGCGCCAGCAGCCAAGGAGCCGGGACGGAGTACGAGCAGTACTTC. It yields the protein CASSQGAGTEYEQYF.

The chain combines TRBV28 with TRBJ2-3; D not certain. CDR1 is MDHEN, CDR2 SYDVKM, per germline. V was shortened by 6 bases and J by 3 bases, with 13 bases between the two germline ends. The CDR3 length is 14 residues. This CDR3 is CASRYLAGTDTQYF. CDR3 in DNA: TGTGCCAGCAGGTACCTTGCTGGGACAGATACGCAGTATTTT.

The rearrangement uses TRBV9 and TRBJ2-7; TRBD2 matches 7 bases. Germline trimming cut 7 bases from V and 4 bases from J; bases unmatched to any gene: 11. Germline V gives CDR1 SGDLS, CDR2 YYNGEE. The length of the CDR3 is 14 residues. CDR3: CASAAGLNPYEQYF. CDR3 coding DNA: TGTGCCAGCGCGGCGGGACTAAATCCTTACGAGCAGTACTTC.

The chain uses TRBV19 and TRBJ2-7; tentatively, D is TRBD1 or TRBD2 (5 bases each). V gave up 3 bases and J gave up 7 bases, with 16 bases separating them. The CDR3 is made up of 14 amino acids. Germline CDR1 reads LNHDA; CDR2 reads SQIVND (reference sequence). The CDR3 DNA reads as TGTGCCAGTAGTATCCAATCCGGGACGGGGGAGCAGTACTTC. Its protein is CASSIQSGTGEQYF.

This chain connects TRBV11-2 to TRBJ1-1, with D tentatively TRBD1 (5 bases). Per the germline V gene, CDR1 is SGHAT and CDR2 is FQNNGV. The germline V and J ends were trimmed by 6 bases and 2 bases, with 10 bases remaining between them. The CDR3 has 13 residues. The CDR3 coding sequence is TGTGCCAGCAGTACAGGAGCTAACACTGAAGCTTTCTTT. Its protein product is CASSTGANTEAFF.

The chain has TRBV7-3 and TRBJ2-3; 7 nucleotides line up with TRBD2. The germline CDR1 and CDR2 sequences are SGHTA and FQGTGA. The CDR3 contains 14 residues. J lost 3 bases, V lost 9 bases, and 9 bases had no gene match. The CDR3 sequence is CASSSGGGTDTQYF. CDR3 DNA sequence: TGTGCCAGTTCGTCGGGAGGCGGGACAGATACGCAGTATTTT.

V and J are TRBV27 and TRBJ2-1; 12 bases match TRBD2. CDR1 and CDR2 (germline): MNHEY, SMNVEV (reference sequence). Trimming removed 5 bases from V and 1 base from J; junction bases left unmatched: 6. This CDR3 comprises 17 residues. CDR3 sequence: CASSPRLAGESYNEQFF. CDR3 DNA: TGTGCCAGCAGTCCGAGACTAGCGGGAGAATCCTACAATGAGCAGTTCTTC.

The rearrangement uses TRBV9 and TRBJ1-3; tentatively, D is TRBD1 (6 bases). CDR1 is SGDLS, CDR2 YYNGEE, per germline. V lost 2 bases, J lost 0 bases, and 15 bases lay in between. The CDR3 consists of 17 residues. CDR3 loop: CASSVQATGASGNTIYF. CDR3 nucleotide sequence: TGTGCCAGCAGCGTCCAGGCGACAGGAGCCTCTGGAAACACCATATATTTT.

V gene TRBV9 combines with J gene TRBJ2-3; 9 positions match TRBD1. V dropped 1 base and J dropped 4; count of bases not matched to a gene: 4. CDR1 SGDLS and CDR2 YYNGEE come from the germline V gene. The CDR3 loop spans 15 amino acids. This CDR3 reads CASSVLGTGPDTQYF. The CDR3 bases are TGTGCCAGCAGCGTATTAGGGACAGGGCCAGATACGCAGTATTTT.

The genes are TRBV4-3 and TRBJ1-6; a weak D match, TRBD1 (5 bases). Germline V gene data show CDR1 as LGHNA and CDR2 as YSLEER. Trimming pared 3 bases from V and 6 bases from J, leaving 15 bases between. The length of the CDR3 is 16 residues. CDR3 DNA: TGCGCCAGCAGCCAGGGGTCGGGGGGTCTTAATTCACCCCTCCACTTT. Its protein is CASSQGSGGLNSPLHF.

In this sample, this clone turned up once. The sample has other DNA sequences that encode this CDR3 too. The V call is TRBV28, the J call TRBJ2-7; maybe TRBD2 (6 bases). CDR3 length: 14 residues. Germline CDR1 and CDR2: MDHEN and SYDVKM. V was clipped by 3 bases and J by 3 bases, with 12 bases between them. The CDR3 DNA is TGTGCCAGCAGTTTCGGGACTGTGAGCTACGAGCAGTACTTC. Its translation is CASSFGTVSYEQYF.

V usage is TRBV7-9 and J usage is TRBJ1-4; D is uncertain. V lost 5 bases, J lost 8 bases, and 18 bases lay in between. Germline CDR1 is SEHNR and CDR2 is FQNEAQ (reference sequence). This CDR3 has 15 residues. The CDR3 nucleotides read TGTGCCAGCAGCGACCCGGGGAAGGTGGGAGAAAAACTGTTTTTT. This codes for CASSDPGKVGEKLFF.

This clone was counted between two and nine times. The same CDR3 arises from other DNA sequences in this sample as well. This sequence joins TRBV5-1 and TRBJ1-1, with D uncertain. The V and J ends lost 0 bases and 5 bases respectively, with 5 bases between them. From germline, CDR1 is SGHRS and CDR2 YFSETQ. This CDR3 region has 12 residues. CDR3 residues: CASSLVGTEAFF. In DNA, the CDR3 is TGCGCCAGCAGCTTGGTGGGGACTGAAGCTTTCTTT.

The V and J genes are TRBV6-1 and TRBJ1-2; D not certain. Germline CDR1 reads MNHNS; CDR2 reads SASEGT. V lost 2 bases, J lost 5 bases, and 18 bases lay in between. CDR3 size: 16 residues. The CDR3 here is CASSEIVRRRVYGYTF. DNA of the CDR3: TGTGCCAGCAGTGAAATCGTCCGCCGGAGGGTGTATGGCTACACCTTC.

CDR3 protein: CASSTDGLALDEQFF. CDR3 bases: TGTGCCAGCTCGACCGACGGACTGGCTTTGGATGAGCAGTTCTTC. The genes are TRBV2 and TRBJ2-1; possible D gene TRBD2, 5 bases. Per the germline V gene, CDR1 is SNHLY and CDR2 is FYNNEI. V was pared by 8 bases and J by 8 bases, with 22 bases between. This CDR3 spans 15 amino acids. The complete variable domain, with remaining parts taken from reference TRBV2 and TRBJ2-1, reads EPEVTQTPSHQVTQMGQEVILRCVPISNHLYFYWYRQILGQKVEFLVSFYNNEISEKSEIFDDQFSVERPDGSNFTLKIRSTKLEDSAMYFCASSTDGLALDEQFFGPGTRLTVL.

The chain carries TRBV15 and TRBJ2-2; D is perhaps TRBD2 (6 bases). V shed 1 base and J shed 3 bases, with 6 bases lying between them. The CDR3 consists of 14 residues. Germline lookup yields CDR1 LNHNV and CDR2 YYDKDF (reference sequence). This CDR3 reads CATSRAGDTGELFF. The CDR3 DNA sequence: TGTGCCACCAGCAGAGCGGGGGACACCGGGGAGCTGTTTTTT.